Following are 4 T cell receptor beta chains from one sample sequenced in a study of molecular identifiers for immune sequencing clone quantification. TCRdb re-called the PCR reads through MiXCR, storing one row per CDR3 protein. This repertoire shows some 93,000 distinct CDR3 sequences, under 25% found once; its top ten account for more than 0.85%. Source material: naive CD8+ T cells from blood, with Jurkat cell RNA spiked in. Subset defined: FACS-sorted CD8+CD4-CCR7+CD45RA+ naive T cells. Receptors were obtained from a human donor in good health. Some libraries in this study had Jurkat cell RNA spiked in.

The CDR3 loop is CASSRTTGTPKAFF. DNA of the CDR3: TGCGCCAGCAGCCGAACGACAGGTACCCCCAAAGCTTTCTTT. This chain connects TRBV4-1 to TRBJ1-1; tentative D call: TRBD1 (6 bases). Germline assignment: CDR1 MGHRA and CDR2 YSYEKL. V lost 4 bases to trimming and J lost 9 bases, with 18 bases between them. The CDR3 is 14 residues long.

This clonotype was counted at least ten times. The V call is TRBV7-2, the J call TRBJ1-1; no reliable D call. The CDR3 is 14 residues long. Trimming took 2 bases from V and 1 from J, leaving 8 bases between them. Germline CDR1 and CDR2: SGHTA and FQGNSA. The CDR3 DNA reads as TGTGCCAGCAGCTTATCCCACACGAACACTGAAGCTTTCTTT. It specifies CASSLSHTNTEAFF.

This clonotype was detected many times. Here the CDR3 DNA reads TGTGCCAGCAGCTTAGGCTCAGGAAGAGGACAGACCCAGTACTTC. Protein sequence: CASSLGSGRGQTQYF. The chain has TRBV7-9 and TRBJ2-5, with D uncertain. Germline V gene lookup returns CDR1 SEHNR and CDR2 FQNEAQ (reference sequence). The CDR3 spans 15 residues. V was clipped by 1 base and J by 6 bases, with 15 bases between them.

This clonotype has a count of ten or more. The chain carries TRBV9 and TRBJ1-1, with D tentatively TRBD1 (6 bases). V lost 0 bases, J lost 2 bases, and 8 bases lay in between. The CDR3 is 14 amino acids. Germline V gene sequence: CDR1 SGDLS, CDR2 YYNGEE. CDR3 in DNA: TGTGCCAGCAGCGTAGGACAGGTAAACACTGAAGCTTTCTTT. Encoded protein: CASSVGQVNTEAFF.